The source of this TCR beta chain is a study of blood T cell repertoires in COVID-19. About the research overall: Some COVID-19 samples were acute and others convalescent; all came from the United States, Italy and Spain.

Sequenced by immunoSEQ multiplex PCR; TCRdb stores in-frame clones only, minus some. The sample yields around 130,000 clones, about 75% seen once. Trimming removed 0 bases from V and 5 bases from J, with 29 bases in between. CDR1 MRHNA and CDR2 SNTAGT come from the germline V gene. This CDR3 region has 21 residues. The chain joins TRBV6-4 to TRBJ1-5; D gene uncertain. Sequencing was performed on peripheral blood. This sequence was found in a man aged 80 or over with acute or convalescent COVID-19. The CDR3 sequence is CASSDSNRSFRRLSKDQPQHF. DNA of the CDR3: TGTGCCAGCAGTGACTCGAATCGATCTTTCCGGAGATTGAGTAAGGATCAGCCCCAGCATTTT.